This is a list of T cell receptor beta chains from one sample in a study of T cells in Graves' hyperthyroidism and ophthalmopathy. In TCRdb, the multiplex PCR reads were re-called with MiXCR into one record per CDR3 protein. The profile covers 500,000 to 650,000 distinct CDR3 sequences, with about 45% appearing a single time and 44% taken by the ten largest. Sequencing was carried out using peripheral blood or thyroid tissue (not recorded which). The receptors stem from an adult woman with Graves' disease, either hyperthyroidism or ophthalmopathy (not recorded which). Each CDR3 is given with its conserved first and last residue. The D gene is left open where the match is weak. Rows may omit the clone size; those that give it use once, few, many or a size class.

V gene,CDR3 length,J gene,D gene,clone size,CDR3 protein,CDR3 DNA
TRBV20-1,13,TRBJ1-2,TRBD1,-,CSARPGGSYGYTF,TGCAGTGCTAGACCAGGGGGTAGCTATGGCTACACCTTC
TRBV6-5,15,TRBJ1-1,-,-,CASRQLGPGNTEAFF,TGTGCCAGCAGACAACTCGGGCCAGGGAACACTGAAGCTTTCTTT
TRBV29-1,13,TRBJ1-5,TRBD1,-,CSVTQGRNQPQHF,TGCAGCGTAACACAGGGGCGCAATCAGCCCCAGCATTTT
TRBV2,14,TRBJ1-1,TRBD1,many,CASSGDRENTEAFF,TGTGCCAGCAGTGGCGACAGGGAAAACACTGAAGCTTTCTTT
TRBV5-1,15,TRBJ2-5,-,many,CASSLGGSLQETQYF,TGCGCCAGCAGCTTGGGGGGGTCCCTCCAAGAGACCCAGTACTTC
TRBV7-6,15,TRBJ1-3,-,many,CASSPLTGSGNTIYF,TGTGCCAGCAGCCCTCTGACAGGCTCTGGAAACACCATATATTTT
TRBV5-6,13,TRBJ2-7,TRBD2,-,CASSPAGEGEQYF,TGTGCCAGCAGCCCAGCGGGAGAGGGGGAGCAGTACTTC
TRBV13,12,TRBJ1-5,-,-,CASSLGREPQHF,TGTGCCAGCAGCTTAGGCCGGGAGCCCCAGCATTTT
TRBV29-1,12,TRBJ1-5,-,-,CSVVSTGQPQHF,TGCAGCGTTGTAAGTACGGGTCAGCCCCAGCATTTT
TRBV20-1,15,TRBJ1-6,-,-,CSARDPPADNSPLHF,TGCAGTGCTAGAGACCCCCCGGCAGATAATTCACCCCTCCACTTT
TRBV5-4,13,TRBJ1-1,-,many,CASGRDWNTEAFF,TGTGCCAGCGGCAGGGATTGGAACACTGAAGCTTTCTTT
TRBV20-1,16,TRBJ1-2,-,many,CSAEGGHPSLNDGYTF,TGCAGTGCCGAAGGAGGACACCCTTCTCTTAACGATGGCTACACCTTC
TRBV19,14,TRBJ1-2,TRBD1,-,CASSRWDSGYGYTF,TGTGCCAGTAGTCGGTGGGACAGCGGCTATGGCTACACCTTC
TRBV6-2/TRBV6-3,13,TRBJ1-5,-,many,CASRDRINQPQHF,TGTGCCAGCAGAGACAGAATCAATCAGCCCCAGCATTTT
TRBV6-5,14,TRBJ1-2,TRBD1,many,CASRRTTGTYGYTF,TGTGCCAGCAGGAGGACGACAGGGACCTATGGCTACACCTTC
TRBV5-6,14,TRBJ1-2,-,-,CASKQDSSVYGYTF,TGTGCCAGCAAACAGGACAGCTCCGTCTATGGCTACACCTTC
TRBV9,16,TRBJ1-3,TRBD1,many,CASSAGGTGSGNTIYF,TGTGCCAGCAGCGCGGGGGGGACAGGCTCTGGAAACACCATATATTTT
TRBV5-1,13,TRBJ2-7,-,-,CASSLSTGPEQYF,TGCGCCAGCAGCTTATCGACAGGACCCGAGCAGTACTTC
TRBV14,15,TRBJ1-2,TRBD1,-,CASSQPGQGWYGYTF,TGTGCCAGCAGCCAACCGGGACAGGGGTGGTATGGCTACACCTTC
TRBV7-2,15,TRBJ1-2,-,many,CASSLGGDGNYGYTF,TGTGCCAGCAGCTTAGGGGGGGACGGTAACTATGGCTACACCTTC
TRBV29-1,12,TRBJ2-3,-,many,CSVVPSTDTQYF,TGCAGCGTTGTTCCGTCCACAGATACGCAGTATTTT
TRBV7-3,16,TRBJ1-1,-,-,CASSSQRVRTDTEAFF,TGTGCCAGCAGCTCTCAGCGGGTGAGGACTGACACTGAAGCTTTCTTT
TRBV2,13,TRBJ1-2,-,many,CASSEAEGYGYTF,TGTGCCAGCAGTGAAGCGGAGGGGTATGGCTACACCTTC
TRBV20-1,14,TRBJ2-7,-,-,CSATTGDGSYEQYF,TGCAGTGCTACGACCGGGGACGGCTCCTACGAGCAGTACTTC
TRBV19,14,TRBJ2-5,-,-,CALGAGPYQETQYF,TGTGCTCTAGGGGCCGGCCCTTACCAAGAGACCCAGTACTTC
TRBV5-1,16,TRBJ1-5,TRBD1,many,CASSLAPGGDNQPQHF,TGCGCCAGCAGCTTGGCCCCAGGGGGGGACAATCAGCCCCAGCATTTT
TRBV7-6,13,TRBJ1-1,-,many,CASSADTNTEAFF,TGTGCCAGCAGCGCTGACACAAACACTGAAGCTTTCTTT
TRBV10-2,16,TRBJ1-5,TRBD1,many,CASSELTGVGDQPQHF,TGCGCCAGCAGTGAATTGACAGGGGTCGGGGATCAGCCCCAGCATTTT
TRBV20-1,13,TRBJ1-1,-,once,CSARPGAKGEAFF,TGCAGTGCTAGACCAGGGGCTAAGGGTGAAGCTTTCTTT
TRBV7-3,16,TRBJ2-7,TRBD2,-,CASSLARVAGIHEQYF,TGTGCCAGCAGCTTGGCCCGGGTAGCGGGAATTCACGAGCAGTACTTC
TRBV7-2,15,TRBJ2-3,TRBD2,-,CASMPLAGLMDTQYF,TGTGCCAGCATGCCGCTAGCGGGATTGATGGATACGCAGTATTTT
TRBV4-1,16,TRBJ1-5,-,-,CASSQDFAQSNQPQHF,TGCGCCAGCAGCCAAGACTTCGCGCAGTCCAATCAGCCCCAGCATTTT
TRBV29-1,13,TRBJ2-1,-,-,CSGRDGVYNEQFF,TGCAGCGGTCGTGACGGGGTCTACAATGAGCAGTTCTTC
TRBV7-2,10,TRBJ2-6,-,-,CASSLYDLTF,TGTGCCAGCAGCTTGTACGACCTGACTTTC
TRBV20-1,13,TRBJ2-7,-,-,CSARDGSSYEQYF,TGCAGTGCTAGAGATGGGAGCTCCTACGAGCAGTACTTC
TRBV10-3,15,TRBJ2-2,-,once,CAILKGNLNTGELFF,TGTGCCATTCTTAAAGGCAACTTAAACACCGGGGAGCTGTTTTTT